This T cell receptor beta chain was found in a study of blood T cell repertoires in COVID-19. As for the study in general: Sources were T cells, B-cell-depleted T cells, or PBMCs; the material itself was cDNA or gDNA.

V was trimmed by 5 bases and J by 1 base, leaving 11 bases between them. The CDR3 sequence is 14 residues long. Germline CDR1 is SGHTA and CDR2 is FQGTGA. In the authors' methods: How many nucleated cells were present was estimated from reference gene primer amplification. Profiling relied on immunoSEQ multiplex PCR, and the TCRdb table lists in-frame clones only, not all of them. D and trimming were read from the DNA, whereas the V and J calls and clone size are those reported in that table. The sample comprises some 270,000 clones, about 82% of which are singletons, and approximately 5% rests with the top ten.

Sequences were obtained from peripheral blood. The chain links TRBV7-3 to TRBJ1-1; weak D call: TRBD1 (5 bases). The sequence was collected from a woman of 80 years or more with COVID-19, enrolled during active disease. CDR3 amino acids: CASSQQGPNTEAFF. The CDR3 DNA follows: TGTGCCAGCAGCCAGCAGGGTCCGAACACTGAAGCTTTCTTT.